A single T cell receptor (beta chain) is shown here with its context. Its cognate antigen has yet to be identified. Nothing much larger sits one base from this clone, and base qualities are not available. Libraries came from the immunoSEQ multiplex PCR assay. For the multiplex PCR, a mixture combining 60 forward primers for TCR Vbeta segments and 13 reverse primers for TCR Jbeta segments was used. The CDR3 region of rearranged TCR beta genes was amplified from genomic DNA by a multiplex PCR assay. On the Illumina HiSeq System, the amplified TCR beta libraries were sequenced as 87-base-pair reads. Processing in the source paper ran as follows. In a later analysis, roughly 80 million unique TCR beta chains were counted across the 650 to 750 repertoires, and roughly 11 million of these chains were shared by at least two donors. A nearest-neighbor algorithm error-corrected the raw reads and collapsed the reads into unique sequences, merging closely related sequences to remove PCR and sequencing errors. To assign V, D and J gene segments, CDR3 sequences were aligned to IMGT reference sequences. For a sequence to be retained, a match of at least six nucleotides was required to both a V gene segment and a J gene segment. Rearrangements were called productive when the CDR3 lacked stop codons and stayed in frame with V and J; all others were non-productive. CDR3 was defined by IMGT convention, running from the second conserved V-encoded cysteine to the conserved J-encoded phenylalanine. Sequences without an unambiguous match to a single V gene segment were excluded from the earlier analysis of 450 to 650 of the donors. An earlier analysis of some 610 of the donors called V segments functional above 56.7% productive rearrangements and segregating when the between-donor standard deviation exceeded 5%. A statistical classification framework was built to diagnose cytomegalovirus status from the catalog of TCR beta chain sequences. In a later analysis, TCR nucleotide sequences were compared against IMGT/GENE-DB human TR gene sequences so that V and J genes could be assigned. In a later analysis, CDR3 sequences and most-parsimonious VDJ recombination scenarios were assigned using the TCRdist pipeline. In a later analysis, each TCR beta chain was defined by its CDR3 amino acid sequence together with its V-gene family, and reads lacking a unique V-gene family were excluded. As a way to deal with suspected cross-contamination and a sequencing artifact, a later analysis dropped 450 to 600 nucleotide sequences that were highly shared and had low generation probability. For each public chain, a later analysis derived a clonal expansion index from normalized ranks of inferred template counts within each repertoire. A later analysis computed generation probabilities with a VDJ recombination model fitted to out-of-frame rearrangements, and checked the results against IGoR. Hypergeometric tests were used in a later analysis to score TCR-TCR, TCR-HLA and TCR-CMV co-occurrence, with a repertoire-size bias correction applied to the TCR pairs. To estimate false discovery rates, a later analysis permuted the HLA or CMV assignments 20 times. In a later analysis, co-occurring TCRs were grouped using DBSCAN, with TCRdist sequence similarity added in when clustering inside HLA-allele-positive subsets. Repertoires with fewer than 30,000 or more than 120,000 public chains, plus five repertoires with anomalous nucleotide sharing, were excluded from co-occurrence clustering. What TCRdb holds here is the immuneACCESS table cut down to in-frame rearrangements. Part of the clones is not present; checked against another copy, under half of the missing clones reflect an unresolved V gene, and the others are unexplained. D and trimming come from the DNA, and the V and J calls and clone size come from that table. The sample table contains around 170,000 clones; only one count was recorded for about three quarters of them. Less than 1.6% of the sample goes to the ten largest clones.

This record belongs to a study of cytomegalovirus exposure and HLA in healthy donors (dated by TCRdb to the late 2010s). About the full investigation: An earlier analysis of roughly 570 of the donors reported roughly 300 Gb of sequence data and 117 million unique TCR beta sequences obtained from around 190 million T cells. An early release that covered about 600 HLA-typed donors contained approximately 320 gigabases of sequencing data and 75 million to 100 million unique TCR sequences. Of the roughly 400 genotyped donors, over 80% were placed in the genetic ancestry cluster associated with self-reported Caucasian donors. The study aimed to test whether cataloging public T cell receptors could reveal signatures of past pathogen exposure. Using immunosequencing, the study profiled T cell repertoires from approximately 700 subjects and related those repertoires to cytomegalovirus serostatus. A separate validation cohort of roughly 110 different subjects was used in addition to the approximately 670-subject first cohort. High-throughput TCR immunosequencing, statistical association of individual TCRs with disease status, and machine learning were combined to predict cytomegalovirus infection status. In a later analysis, previously published TCR beta repertoires from 670 or so donors were re-analyzed and high-resolution HLA genotyping was added so that TCR occurrence patterns could be studied. Rather than using new phenotypic data, the later analysis identified candidate immune exposures from TCR beta sequences and from how often those sequences occurred across donors. To decide whether each TCR beta V gene segment behaved as functional or pseudogenic, an earlier analysis of some 580 of the donors relied on high-throughput TCR beta sequencing. Donor age, sex, ethnicity and CMV serostatus were collected together with the repertoire data. In a later genetic analysis, genome-wide SNP genotypes for about 55% of the 666 donors were used, and that subset was treated as a discovery cohort. Every repertoire in the discovery cohort had been generated on one and the same sequencing platform. Both class I and class II loci were covered by HLA typing, at four-digit resolution. The number of donors typed differed by locus, with about 629-640 for A, B, C, DRB1 and DQB1, roughly 520 for DQA1, over 600 for DPA1, and around 460 for DPB1. A handful of DR-DQ haplotypes were handled as single units for association and clustering because linkage in the cohort was strong. Among about 410 genotyped donors of the cohort, an average of around 250,000 unique TCR beta nucleotide sequences was sequenced per donor, of which about 18% were non-productive.

The cohort comprised some 700 healthy bone marrow donors. At the time of sampling, every cohort member was nominally healthy, though immune exposures that went unrecorded were likely present. The donor tested CMV seronegative and was one of the 352 seronegative cohort members. A peripheral blood sample was collected from each donor, and TCR beta sequencing was performed on peripheral blood mononuclear cells. Genomic DNA was extracted from the blood cell samples with the Qiagen DNeasy Blood Extraction Kit. Here is what the overall study found, with its caveats: A later analysis found that most CMV-associated TCR beta chains appeared HLA-restricted, with HLA associations seemingly driven largely by CMV exposure. Specific HLA alleles were associated with roughly 16,000 TCR beta sequences at a false discovery rate of 0.05 in a later analysis. Because HLA typing was unavailable for some donors at each locus, only the typed subset was used in association tests. The study listed 170 or so TCR beta chains as associated with cytomegalovirus. The presence/absence analyses assumed that sequencing depth was roughly uniform across donors, and that assumption may not be true. Linkage disequilibrium might explain the correlated functional status among segregating V segments, but an unknown experimental factor could not be ruled out. In a later analysis, TCR association rates were found to vary across HLA loci, with the most associated TCRs seen for DRB1 alleles and the fewest for HLA-C alleles. Most TCR sequences were seen in very few donors, while some public TCRs were found in many individuals. The cohort was sequenced for TCR beta chains only, and without alpha or paired-chain data the features that could be detected were limited. A cluster of highly shared sequence variants was judged likely to be a technical artifact of the sequencing pipeline. According to the authors, the approach could potentially be generalized to other disease states and immunological phenotypes. In a later genetic analysis, fewer N-insertions in productive TCRs were reported among donors in an Asian-associated ancestry cluster than the approximately 710-donor mean. A few of the identified cytomegalovirus-associated TCR beta chains were confirmed in vitro to be specific for cytomegalovirus antigens. About 15 rarely observed V segments, including chromosome 9 orphons, were excluded from the earlier analysis of several hundred of the donors because counts were too low. The only immune exposure information available for the cohort was CMV serostatus. The 87-base-pair reads could not distinguish some IMGT-functional V segments, including TRBV6-2 and TRBV6-3, so those segments were excluded. When HLA alleles, especially DR and DQ, strongly co-occurred, attributing TCR associations to individual alleles was difficult. In an earlier analysis of approximately 590 of the donors, most TCR beta V segments appeared in productive rearrangements about 87% or about 30% of the time, broadly matching IMGT annotations. A later analysis reported that several top co-occurrence clusters appeared linked to parvovirus B19, influenza, CMV and Epstein-Barr virus. In a later genetic analysis, a missense DCLRE1C variant was associated with V-gene and J-gene trimming of TCR beta chains, and the association was replicated in an independent cohort. In a later analysis, HLA-associated TCR beta chains were found to be more clonally expanded and to have lower generation probabilities than equally common non-associated chains. A further reported finding was that TCR beta sequences accurately predicted the HLA-A and HLA-B alleles for most subjects in the first cohort. The classifier was reported to diagnose cytomegalovirus status with high specificity and sensitivity in both the original and validation cohorts.

The CDR3, from cysteine to phenylalanine, totals 19 residues. Only CDR3 DNA remains: 57 bases, in frame from the first base. According to the germline V gene, CDR1 reads SGDLS and CDR2 reads YYNGEE. The germline V and J ends show losses of 3 bases and 4 bases respectively, and no gene match explains 12 bases of the junction. The clonotype was recovered from a girl aged 5-17 years in good health and CMV-seronegative. The sequence is built from TRBV9 and TRBJ2-5, with 16 junctional bases fitting TRBD2. Sequenced input: PBMCs. The CDR3 region has the sequence CASSELPGTSGGVRETQYF. Here is the DNA: TGTGCCAGCAGCGAGCTTCCCGGGACTAGCGGGGGGGTCCGAGAGACCCAGTACTTC.